This TCR beta chain comes out of a study of blood T cells in healthy people across ages. Using a J-beta primer mix together with a sample-barcoded 5' primer, a second PCR was run for roughly 6 to 11 cycles. A tag from a template-switch adaptor with 12 random nucleotides marked each cDNA molecule. TCRdb called the 5' RACE reads again in MiXCR, with one record for every CDR3 protein. The sample carries 1.5 million to 2 million distinct CDR3 sequences, around half recorded once. Losses at the gene ends were 6 bases for V and 3 bases for J; bases not matched to a gene: 8. The germline gives CDR1 SGHAT, CDR2 FQNNGV. This CDR3 has 15 amino acids.

The TCR originated in a woman aged 40 to 50 in good health. The source material was blood. The chain combines TRBV11-2 with TRBJ2-7; TRBD1 matches 10 bases. The CDR3 DNA reads TGTGCCAGCAGTCGAATCCGGGACAGGGGCTACGAGCAGTACTTC. This translates into CASSRIRDRGYEQYF.